A single sample gave rise to the 10 T cell receptor beta chains below, sequenced in a study of T cell responses to AZD1222 COVID-19 vaccine. Produced via immunoSEQ multiplex PCR; TCRdb's table is partial and in-frame only. The sample lists under 95,000 clones, over 85% occurring once. The sample here was peripheral blood, taken on day 0 of AZD1222 vaccination. These receptors all come from an adult in good health.

The chain couples TRBV11-2 to TRBJ1-1; tentatively, D is TRBD1 (6 bases). CDR1 SGHAT and CDR2 FQNNGV come from the germline V gene. Trimming stripped 5 bases from V and 8 bases from J, with 18 bases between. CDR3 length equals 14 residues. CDR3 in amino acids: CASSDRRTVGEAFF. As DNA, the CDR3 is TGTGCCAGCAGCGACAGACGGACAGTCGGGGAAGCTTTCTTT.

The chain uses TRBV19 and TRBJ1-2; TRBD1 might be the D (5 bases). The V and J ends lost 10 bases and 3 bases respectively, with 18 bases between them. The CDR3 sequence is 14 residues long. The germline V gene has CDR1 LNHDA and CDR2 SQIVND (reference sequence). CDR3 protein: CATVRTGGHYGYTF. The CDR3 nucleotides read TGTGCCACCGTAAGGACGGGGGGTCACTATGGCTACACCTTC. The complete variable domain, with remaining parts taken from reference TRBV19 and TRBJ1-2, reads DGGITQSPKYLFRKEGQNVTLSCEQNLNHDAMYWYRQDPGQGLRLIYYSQIVNDFQKGDIAEGYSVSREKKESFPLTVTSAQKNPTAFYLCATVRTGGHYGYTFGSGTRLTVV.

The J gene is TRBJ2-1, the V gene TRBV2; D unclear. The CDR3 spans 11 residues. Germline CDR1 reads SNHLY; CDR2 reads FYNNEI. Trimming cost V 1 base and J 10 bases, with 5 bases left between them. The DNA of the CDR3 is TGTGCCAGCAGTGAAGTGGCAGAGCAGTTCTTC. The encoded protein is CASSEVAEQFF.

The chain has TRBV7-8 and TRBJ1-5; 10 nucleotides agree with TRBD1. The CDR3 is made up of 15 amino acids. V dropped 5 bases and J dropped 6; count of bases not matched to a gene: 7. CDR1 SGHVS and CDR2 FQNEAQ come from the germline V gene. The CDR3 region is CASSTRDRGGQPQHF. The CDR3 DNA reads as TGTGCCAGCAGCACCCGGGACAGGGGAGGTCAGCCCCAGCATTTT.

In its sample, this clone was seen once. This sequence joins TRBV5-4 and TRBJ1-1, with 7 nucleotides matching TRBD1. V was clipped by 4 bases and J by 0 bases; unmatched bases: 6. The CDR3 has 15 amino acids. Germline values: CDR1 SGHNT, CDR2 YYREEE (reference sequence). CDR3 sequence (DNA): TGTGCCAGCAGCGCCAACAGGGGAGTGAACACTGAAGCTTTCTTT. This gives the protein CASSANRGVNTEAFF.

The chain is built from TRBV18 and TRBJ1-3; no clear D gene. CDR1 and CDR2 (germline): KGHSH, LQKENI. The length of the CDR3 is 16 residues. Trimming pared 2 bases from V and 2 bases from J, leaving 13 bases between. CDR3 loop: CASSPSVGITGNTIYF. CDR3 nucleotides: TGTGCCAGCTCACCATCGGTTGGGATCACTGGAAACACCATATATTTT.

With respect to this clone: The same CDR3 can be traced to other DNA sequences in this sample. The rearrangement uses TRBV7-8 and TRBJ1-1, with TRBD1 matching over 12 bases. With V trimmed by 3 bases and J by 7 bases, 6 bases remained unmatched. Germline V gives CDR1 SGHVS, CDR2 FQNEAQ. The CDR3 spans 15 residues. CDR3 nucleotides: TGTGCCAGCAGCTTGTGGGGACAGGGGGCGAGTGAAGCTTTCTTT. Its protein product is CASSLWGQGASEAFF.

CDR3 amino acids: CASSPGTGGTEAFF. In DNA form, the CDR3 reads TGTGCCAGCAGCCCCGGTACGGGGGGAACTGAAGCTTTCTTT. The chain couples TRBV3-1 (or the pseudogene TRBV3-2) to TRBJ1-1; D is possibly TRBD1 (5 bases). The V end lost 4 bases, the J end lost 5 bases, and 14 bases lay between the germline ends. Germline values: CDR1 LGHDT, CDR2 YNNKEL (reference sequence). The CDR3 contains 14 residues.

The V and J genes are TRBV2 and TRBJ1-1; D is undetermined. This CDR3 comprises 12 residues. CDR1 SNHLY and CDR2 FYNNEI come from the germline V gene. The V and J ends lost 4 bases and 8 bases respectively, with 11 bases between them. CDR3 protein: CASSGRVTEAFF. The CDR3 nucleotides read TGTGCCAGCAGTGGTCGAGTTACAGAAGCTTTCTTT.

The chain combines TRBV19 with TRBJ1-1; D is perhaps TRBD1 (5 bases). Per germline, CDR1 LNHDA and CDR2 SQIVND (reference sequence). V lost 2 bases and J 4 bases, leaving 11 bases between the germline ends. The CDR3 contains 14 residues. In DNA form, the CDR3 reads TGTGCCAGTAGTATAACAGGAAGGGGCACTGAAGCTTTCTTT. Protein sequence: CASSITGRGTEAFF.